This T cell receptor (beta chain) originates from a study of shared clonotypes between healthy human individuals (dated by TCRdb to 2018 to 2021). At the level of the whole study: The cohort included a few men and two women between 18 and 49 years of age. Per donor, three plates each were used for CD4 naive and CD4 memory, two for CD8 naive, and one for CD8 memory. Blood TCR repertoires of about 5 healthy adults were deeply sequenced to estimate repertoire size and the extent of clonotype sharing between individuals. To increase sequencing depth and limit assay-specific biases, different laboratories used diverse techniques to prepare libraries and sequence TCR repertoires. Each donor's leukapheresis produced roughly between roughly 0.85 and 9.5 billion PBMCs. What the research found in general, with its limitations: Rarefaction of sorted-subset datasets indicated incomplete sequencing despite the large sequencing depth. Sampling was restricted to blood, and TCR repertoires in tissue are likely to differ from TCR repertoires in blood. Because the study included only a small number of donors, the genetic and exposure-history diversity represented was limited. Pairwise subsampling indicated that sequencing depth was expected to affect the degree of clonotype sharing among donors. Estimated clonotype richness was generally larger for naive than for memory subsets. Compared with non-shared clonotypes, the clonotypes found in all four sorted-subset donors had higher generation probabilities. When a handful of donors were compared, the shared fraction of clonotypes was about 5.4% for naive CD4, approximately 3.5% for naive CD8, 2% to 2.5% for memory CD4, and 0.35% to 0.5% for memory CD8.

Spanning cysteine to phenylalanine, the CDR3 consists of 13 amino acids. Only the CDR3 DNA stays, 39 bases, in frame from base 1. V is clipped by 4 bases and J by 2 bases, and the sequence between their germline boundaries is 9 bases long. CDR1 MDHEN and CDR2 SYDVKM were looked up in the germline V gene. Using the deep immunoSEQ assay, multiplex PCR amplified TCR CDR3 regions from genomic DNA. Genomic DNA extracted from each cell subset was distributed evenly over all wells of several immunoSEQ 96-well plates, and each plate served as one replicate. For sorted subsets, each replicate PCR was loaded with about 0.2 ug genomic DNA, equivalent to some 27,000 T cell genomes. The purified libraries were quantified using a Qubit 3.0 fluorometer, sized with a Bioanalyzer 2100, and then quantified again using the KAPA Library Quantification kit. Every immunoSEQ 96-well plate was sequenced on a separate single-read 150-cycle Illumina NextSeq 550 flow cell. The paper's data handling went like this. Because the immunoSEQ output held only junctional sequences and lacked quality scores, the filtering could not match the filtering applied to full-length reads. Sequences were annotated with PyIR, a Python wrapper for IgBLAST v1.9, using IMGT germline references to assign V/J genes and CDR3. Any read was removed if the V/J assignment was weak (E-value above 1e-6), the CDR3 was missing, or the read contained stop codons, out-of-frame junctions, or ambiguous translated residues. V3J clonotypes were defined as sequences sharing the same inferred V gene, J gene, and CDR3 amino acid sequence. To compute the percentage overlap between repertoires, the number of shared unique clonotypes was divided by the size of the smaller repertoire. RTK rarefaction, the Chao1 estimator, and Recon v2.1 estimates of unobserved clonotypes were used to assess repertoire richness. For all TCRbeta clonotypes obtained by the gDNA method from several donors, generation probabilities were computed with OLGA. TCRdb obtained this table from immuneACCESS and retained in-frame rearrangements with V and J assigned. These tables miss some clones; where compared with another copy, unresolved V genes account for less than half of the shortfall, and the remainder is unexplained. D and trimming come from the DNA, and the V and J calls and clone size come from that table. The sample has more than 2 million clones on record, roughly 93% of them singletons. Approximately 1.6% of the sample is held by the ten biggest clonotypes.

In the case of this clone: The antigen it recognizes is unknown. Base qualities are missing; no much larger clone stands one base away.

For the CD8 naive samples, CD45RO-negative cells were positively selected for CCR7, yielding a CD45RA+CCR7+ population from which TemRA cells were excluded. Donors were healthy HIV-negative adults with no recently reported acute infections or vaccinations. Every donor was a Caucasian adult living in Nashville, Tennessee, USA. After blood collection by leukapheresis, PBMCs were isolated using Ficoll-Histopaque density gradient centrifugation and then cryopreserved in the vapor phase of liquid nitrogen. Analytical flow cytometry was used to check the purity and quantity of every magnetically sorted T cell population. From each sorted fraction, genomic DNA was isolated and quantified by UV absorbance on a Nanodrop 2000c.

Recombination connected TRBV28 to TRBJ2-7; the D gene is perhaps TRBD1, on 5 matching bases. Sequenced material: naive CD8+ T cells from PBMCs. What this sample's cell subset or site label stands for: CD45RA+CCR7+. The TCR sequence derives from a man aged 18 to 30 in good health. Some clones in this sample may be carry-over from other donors' samples. This receptor carries the CDR3 CASSYRPAYEQYF. Here is the DNA: TGTGCCAGCAGTTACAGGCCTGCCTACGAGCAGTACTTC.